Listed below are T cell receptor beta chains from one sample, sequenced in a study of blood T cell repertoires in COVID-19. Only in-frame clones appear in the TCRdb table, and some are missing; sequencing was by immunoSEQ multiplex PCR. Of under 350,000 clones listed, just over 85% are singletons. The sequencing input was PBMCs or T cells enriched from blood (not recorded which). The origin of the receptors is a woman aged 35 to 49 with acute COVID-19. Both conserved end residues are part of each CDR3. The D gene is left open where the match is weak. Only some rows state a clone size, as once, few, many or a class for expanded clones.

d_gene	j_gene	abundance	v_gene	CDR3nt	CDR3aa
TRBD1	TRBJ2-2	NA	TRBV4-2	TGTGCCAGCAGCCAAGCCGGGACAGGGGGCTCCGGGGAGCTGTTTTTT	CASSQAGTGGSGELFF
TRBD2	TRBJ2-3	NA	TRBV5-1	TGCGCCAGCAGCTTGAGGACTAGCGTTGCAGATACGCAGTATTTT	CASSLRTSVADTQYF
TRBD2	TRBJ2-5	NA	TRBV29-1	TGCAGCGTTGTGGGACTAGCGGGAATTCTGGAGACCCAGTACTTC	CSVVGLAGILETQYF
NA	TRBJ2-3	NA	TRBV19	TGTGCCAGTAGTCTTTATGAGGTAGTACCCCGCACAGATACGCAGTATTTT	CASSLYEVVPRTDTQYF
TRBD1	TRBJ2-2	NA	TRBV19	TGTGCCAGTAGTTCCCTGGACAGGGGTTTGACCGGGGAGCTGTTTTTT	CASSSLDRGLTGELFF
TRBD1	TRBJ1-2	NA	TRBV3-1/TRBV3-2	TGTGCCAGCAGCCAAGACCCCGGGACAGGCAACACCTTC	CASSQDPGTGNTF
NA	TRBJ2-7	NA	TRBV10-3	TGTGCCATCAGTGAGTCGACAGGTCCCTACGAGCAGTACTTC	CAISESTGPYEQYF
TRBD1	TRBJ1-4	NA	TRBV5-1	TGCGCCAGCAGCTTGGGGTCAGGGGGTGGAGAAAAACTGTTTTTT	CASSLGSGGGEKLFF
TRBD2	TRBJ2-2	NA	TRBV28	TGTGCCAGCAGTGCTTCAAGCGGGACGGGACGGGGGGAGCTGTTTTTT	CASSASSGTGRGELFF
NA	TRBJ2-7	NA	TRBV3-1/TRBV3-2	TGTGCCAGCAGCCGACGACAGTCCTACGAGCAGTACTTC	CASSRRQSYEQYF
NA	TRBJ2-3	NA	TRBV28	TGTGCCAGCAGTTCTATCACAGATACGCAGTATTTT	CASSSITDTQYF
NA	TRBJ1-1	NA	TRBV11-2	TGTGCCAGCAGCTTAGAAGGGACATCACTTGAAGCTTTCTTT	CASSLEGTSLEAFF
TRBD2	TRBJ2-3	NA	TRBV11-3	TGTGCCAGCAGCTTAGCGGGGGGGACAGATACGCAGTATTTT	CASSLAGGTDTQYF
NA	TRBJ2-7	NA	TRBV2	TGTGCCAGCAGGGAAGACAGGCCCAGTTTCTACGAGCAGTACTTC	CASREDRPSFYEQYF
TRBD1	TRBJ2-5	NA	TRBV11-2	TGTGCCAGCAGCCGGGGACAGAAAGAGACCCAGTACTTC	CASSRGQKETQYF
NA	TRBJ2-1	NA	TRBV6-4	TGTGCCAGAGTTACGGAGGCCGCCCGAAAGTACAATGAGCAGTTCTTC	CARVTEAARKYNEQFF
NA	TRBJ2-1	NA	TRBV7-3	TGTGCCAGCAGCTTCATAGGGCAGGGAAGTCCCTCGTACAATGAGCAGTTCTTC	CASSFIGQGSPSYNEQFF
TRBD1	TRBJ2-1	NA	TRBV6-5	TGTGCCAGCAGCTCCGGGACAGGGTTGAATGAGCAGTTCTTC	CASSSGTGLNEQFF
NA	TRBJ1-6	few	TRBV18	TGTGCCAGCTCCGGGGGAGTGAACAATTCACCCCTCCACTTT	CASSGGVNNSPLHF
NA	TRBJ2-1	NA	TRBV6-2/TRBV6-3	TGTGCCAGCAGTTGGAGTCTTTCGAATGAGCAGTTCTTC	CASSWSLSNEQFF
NA	TRBJ1-2	NA	TRBV28	TGTGCCAGCAGTTTATCACAGATAAACTATGGCTACACCTTC	CASSLSQINYGYTF
TRBD1	TRBJ1-1	NA	TRBV11-3	TGTGCCAGCAGCGTGGACAGGGCCACTGAAGCTTTCTTT	CASSVDRATEAFF
NA	TRBJ2-7	NA	TRBV14	TGTGCCAGCAGCCAAGCGACAGGACGATCCTACGAGCAGTACTTC	CASSQATGRSYEQYF
TRBD2	TRBJ2-3	NA	TRBV2	TGTGCCAGCAGTCAAAGCGGGAGTCCAGATACGCAGTATTTT	CASSQSGSPDTQYF
NA	TRBJ1-2	few	TRBV28	TGTGCCAGCAGCCAAGGGGGATACGGCTACACCTTC	CASSQGGYGYTF
TRBD1	TRBJ1-6	NA	TRBV19	TGTGCCAGTAGTGCTCAGGACAGGTCGGCTTCACCCCTCCACTTT	CASSAQDRSASPLHF
TRBD1	TRBJ2-2	once	TRBV5-1	TGCGCCAGCAGCCCGGTGGGACAGGTGGTTTTAGCCGGGGAGCTGTTTTTT	CASSPVGQVVLAGELFF
NA	TRBJ1-1	NA	TRBV5-1	TGCGCCAGCAGCTTGGAAGGTACAGGGCTAGCTTTCTTT	CASSLEGTGLAFF
NA	TRBJ1-2	NA	TRBV6-5	TGTGCCACCGCGAAGAAGATAAATAACTATGGCTACACCTTC	CATAKKINNYGYTF
NA	TRBJ1-2	once	TRBV28	TGTGCCAGCAGTTTCGACAATCCCTATGGCTACACCTTC	CASSFDNPYGYTF
NA	TRBJ1-6	once	TRBV27	TGTGCCAGCAGTGGAGGACGGAATAATTCACCCCTCCACTTT	CASSGGRNNSPLHF
NA	TRBJ2-3	NA	TRBV6-6	TGTGCCAGCAGTTACTTGGCTAGCAGAGACACAGATACGCAGTATTTT	CASSYLASRDTDTQYF
TRBD1	TRBJ2-7	NA	TRBV7-9	TGTGCCAGCAGCTTAGAAGGGACAGGGACTTACGAGCAGTACTTC	CASSLEGTGTYEQYF
TRBD2	TRBJ2-1	NA	TRBV7-3	TGTGCCAGCAGCTTCGGCGGGAGTGTCGCCTACAATGAGCAGTTCTTC	CASSFGGSVAYNEQFF
NA	TRBJ1-2	NA	TRBV6-5	TGTGCCAGCATTAAGGCAGGGGTCAACTATGGCTACACCTTC	CASIKAGVNYGYTF
NA	TRBJ2-7	once	TRBV4-1	TGCGCCAGCAGCCAAGATTCGGGGGACTTCTCCTACGAGCAGTACTTC	CASSQDSGDFSYEQYF
TRBD2	TRBJ2-3	NA	TRBV10-3	TGTGCCATCAGTGATGTCAAAATTTCTGGACTAGCCGGGACAGATACGCAGTATTTT	CAISDVKISGLAGTDTQYF